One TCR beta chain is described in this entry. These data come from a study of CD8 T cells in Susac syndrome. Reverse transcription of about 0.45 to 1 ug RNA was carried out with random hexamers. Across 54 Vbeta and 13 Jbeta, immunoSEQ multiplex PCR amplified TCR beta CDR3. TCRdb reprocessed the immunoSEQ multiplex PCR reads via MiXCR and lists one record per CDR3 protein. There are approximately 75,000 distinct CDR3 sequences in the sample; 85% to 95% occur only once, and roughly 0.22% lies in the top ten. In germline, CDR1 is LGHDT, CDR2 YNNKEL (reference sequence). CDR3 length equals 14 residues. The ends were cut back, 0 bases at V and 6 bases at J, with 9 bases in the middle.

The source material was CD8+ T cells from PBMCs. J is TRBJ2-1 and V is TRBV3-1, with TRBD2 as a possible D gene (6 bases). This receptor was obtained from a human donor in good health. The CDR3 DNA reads TGTGCCAGCAGCCAAGACAGGAGGGGCAATGAGCAGTTCTTC. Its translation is CASSQDRRGNEQFF.